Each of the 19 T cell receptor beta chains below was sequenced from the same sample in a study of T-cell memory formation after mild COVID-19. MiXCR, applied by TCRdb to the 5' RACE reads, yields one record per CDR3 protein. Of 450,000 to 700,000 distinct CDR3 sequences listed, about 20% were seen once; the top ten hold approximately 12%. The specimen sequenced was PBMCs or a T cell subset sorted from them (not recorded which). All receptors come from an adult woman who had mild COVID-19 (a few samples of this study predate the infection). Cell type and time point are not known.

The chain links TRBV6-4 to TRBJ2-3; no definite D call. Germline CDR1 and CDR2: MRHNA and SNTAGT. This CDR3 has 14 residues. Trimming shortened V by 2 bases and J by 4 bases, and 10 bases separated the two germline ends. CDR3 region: CASSDGDSADTQYF. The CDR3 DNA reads TGTGCCAGCAGTGACGGGGATTCGGCAGATACGCAGTATTTT.

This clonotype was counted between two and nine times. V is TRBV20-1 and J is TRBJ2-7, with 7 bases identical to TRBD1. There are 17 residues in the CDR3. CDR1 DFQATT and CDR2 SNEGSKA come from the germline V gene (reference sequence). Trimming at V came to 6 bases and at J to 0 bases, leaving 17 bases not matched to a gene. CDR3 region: CSAQARYRGHISYEQYF. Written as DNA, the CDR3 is TGCAGTGCCCAAGCTAGGTACAGGGGTCATATCTCCTACGAGCAGTACTTC.

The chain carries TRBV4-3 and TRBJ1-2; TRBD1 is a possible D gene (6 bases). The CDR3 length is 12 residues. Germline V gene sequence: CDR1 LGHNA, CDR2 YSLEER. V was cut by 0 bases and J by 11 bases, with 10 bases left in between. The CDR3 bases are TGCGCCAGCAGCCAAGACGGACAGATTTACACCTTC. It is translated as CASSQDGQIYTF.

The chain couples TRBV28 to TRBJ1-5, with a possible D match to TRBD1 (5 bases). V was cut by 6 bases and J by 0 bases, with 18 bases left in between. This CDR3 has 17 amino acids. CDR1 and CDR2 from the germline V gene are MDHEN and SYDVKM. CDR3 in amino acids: CASRPGPRFVSNQPQHF. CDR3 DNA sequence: TGTGCCAGCAGGCCGGGACCCCGGTTTGTTAGCAATCAGCCCCAGCATTTT.

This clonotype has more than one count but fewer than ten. CDR3 residues: CASRGGSGRSPSSYNEQFF. The CDR3 coding sequence is TGTGCCAGCAGAGGTGGTAGCGGGAGAAGCCCCAGCTCCTACAATGAGCAGTTCTTC. This rearrangement joins TRBV12-3 or TRBV12-4 to TRBJ2-1, with 9 positions matching TRBD2. Unmatched junction bases numbered 15, after V lost 6 bases and J lost 0 bases. The CDR3 has 19 residues.

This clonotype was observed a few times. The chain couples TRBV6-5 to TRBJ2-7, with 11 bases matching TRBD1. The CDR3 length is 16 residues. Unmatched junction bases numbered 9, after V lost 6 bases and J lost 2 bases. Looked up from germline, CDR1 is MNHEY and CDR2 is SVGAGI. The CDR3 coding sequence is TGTGCCAGCAGCCCCGGGACAGGGGGACGCGCCTACGAGCAGTACTTC. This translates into CASSPGTGGRAYEQYF.

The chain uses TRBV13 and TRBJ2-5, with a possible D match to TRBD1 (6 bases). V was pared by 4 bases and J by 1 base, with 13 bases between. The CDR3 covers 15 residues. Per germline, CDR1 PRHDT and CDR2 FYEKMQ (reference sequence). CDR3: CASSSKTGFQETQYF. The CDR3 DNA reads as TGTGCCAGCAGCTCCAAGACAGGATTCCAAGAGACCCAGTACTTC.

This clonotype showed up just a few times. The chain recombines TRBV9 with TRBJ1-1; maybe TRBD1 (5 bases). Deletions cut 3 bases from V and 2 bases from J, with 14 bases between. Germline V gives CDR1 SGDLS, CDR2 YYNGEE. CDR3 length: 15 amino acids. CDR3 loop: CASSAGGVSNTEAFF. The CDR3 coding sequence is TGTGCCAGCAGCGCGGGGGGGGTTTCTAACACTGAAGCTTTCTTT.

The CDR3 nucleotides read TGTGCCAGCAGTTTAAACGGATACAATCAGCCCCAGCATTTT. Its translation: CASSLNGYNQPQHF. V gene TRBV12-3 or TRBV12-4 combines with J gene TRBJ1-5, with D uncertain. V gave up 2 bases and J gave up 3 bases, with 8 bases separating them. CDR3 length: 14 amino acids.

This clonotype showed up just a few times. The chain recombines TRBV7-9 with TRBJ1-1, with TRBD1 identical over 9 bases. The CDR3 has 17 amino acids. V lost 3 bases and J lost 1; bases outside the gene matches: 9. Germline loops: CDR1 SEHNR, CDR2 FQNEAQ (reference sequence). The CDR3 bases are TGTGCCAGCAGCTTCACCACAGGGGGCAGCAGGAACACTGAAGCTTTCTTT. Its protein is CASSFTTGGSRNTEAFF. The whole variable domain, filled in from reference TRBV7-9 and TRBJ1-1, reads DTGVSQNPRHKITKRGQNVTFRCDPISEHNRLYWYRQTLGQGPEFLTYFQNEAQLEKSRLLSDRFSAERPKGSFSTLEIQRTEQGDSAMYLCASSFTTGGSRNTEAFFGQGTRLTVV.

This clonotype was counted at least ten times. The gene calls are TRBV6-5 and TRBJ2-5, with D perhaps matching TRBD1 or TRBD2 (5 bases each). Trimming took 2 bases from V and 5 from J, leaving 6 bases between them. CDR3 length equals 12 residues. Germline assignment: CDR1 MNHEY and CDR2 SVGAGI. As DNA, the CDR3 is TGTGCCAGCAGTTACGGGACGGAGACCCAGTACTTC. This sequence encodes CASSYGTETQYF.

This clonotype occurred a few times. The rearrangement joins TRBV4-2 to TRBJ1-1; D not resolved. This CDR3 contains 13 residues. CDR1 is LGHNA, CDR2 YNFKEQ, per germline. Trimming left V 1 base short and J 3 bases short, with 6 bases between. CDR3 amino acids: CASSQARDTEAFF. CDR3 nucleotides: TGTGCCAGCAGCCAAGCGAGGGACACTGAAGCTTTCTTT.

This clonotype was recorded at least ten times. The CDR3 DNA sequence: TGTGCCAGCAGCCCCCGTAGTGGGGGGGGCAGGGGAAATTCACCCCTCCACTTT. The encoded protein is CASSPRSGGGRGNSPLHF. The chain carries TRBV9 and TRBJ1-6; perhaps TRBD1 as D (6 bases). V was clipped by 4 bases and J by 7 bases, with 24 bases between them. The CDR3 is made up of 18 amino acids. Germline CDR1 SGDLS, CDR2 YYNGEE.

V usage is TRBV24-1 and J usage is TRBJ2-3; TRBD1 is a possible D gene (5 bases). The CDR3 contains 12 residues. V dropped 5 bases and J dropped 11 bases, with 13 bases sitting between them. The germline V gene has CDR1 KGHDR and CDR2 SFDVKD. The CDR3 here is CATSAQGARQYF. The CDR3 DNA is TGTGCCACCAGTGCCCAGGGTGCACGGCAGTATTTT.

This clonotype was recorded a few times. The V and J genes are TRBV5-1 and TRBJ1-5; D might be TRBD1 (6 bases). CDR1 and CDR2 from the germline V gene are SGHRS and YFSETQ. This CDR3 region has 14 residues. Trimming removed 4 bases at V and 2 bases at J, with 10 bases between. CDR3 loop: CASSTAGGNQPQHF. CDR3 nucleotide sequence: TGCGCCAGCAGCACCGCAGGGGGCAATCAGCCCCAGCATTTT.

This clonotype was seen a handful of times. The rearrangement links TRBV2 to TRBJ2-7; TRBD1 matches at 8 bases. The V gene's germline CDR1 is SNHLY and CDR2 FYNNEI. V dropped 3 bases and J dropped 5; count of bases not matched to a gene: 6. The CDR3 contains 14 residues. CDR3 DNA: TGTGCCAGCAGTGATAGGACAGGGTTCAACGAGCAGTACTTC. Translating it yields CASSDRTGFNEQYF.

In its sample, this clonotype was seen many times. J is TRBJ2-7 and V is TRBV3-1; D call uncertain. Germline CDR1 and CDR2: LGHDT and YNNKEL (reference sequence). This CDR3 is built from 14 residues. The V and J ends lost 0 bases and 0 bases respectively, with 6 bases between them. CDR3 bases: TGTGCCAGCAGCCAAGAACTCGCCTCCTACGAGCAGTACTTC. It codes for CASSQELASYEQYF.

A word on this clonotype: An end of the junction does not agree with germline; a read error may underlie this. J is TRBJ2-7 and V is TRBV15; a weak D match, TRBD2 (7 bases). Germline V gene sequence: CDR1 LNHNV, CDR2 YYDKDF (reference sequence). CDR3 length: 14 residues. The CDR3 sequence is CSTSIGGDSYEQYF. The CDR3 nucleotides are TGTTCCACCAGCATAGGGGGGGACTCCTACGAGCAGTACTTC.

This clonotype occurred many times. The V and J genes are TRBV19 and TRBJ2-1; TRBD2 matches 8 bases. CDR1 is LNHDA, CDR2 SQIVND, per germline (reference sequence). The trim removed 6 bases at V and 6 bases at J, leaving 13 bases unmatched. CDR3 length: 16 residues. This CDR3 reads CASSQLGLAGFNEQFF. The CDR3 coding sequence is TGTGCCAGTAGCCAGTTGGGGCTAGCGGGTTTCAATGAGCAGTTCTTC.